This TCR beta chain was observed in a study of neurological immune-mediated disorders. This clonotype was counted ten times or more. TCRdb reprocessed the 5' RACE reads with MiXCR, giving one entry per CDR3 protein. The sample consists of 50,000 to 65,000 distinct CDR3 sequences, around 3.9% of them appearing once. The TCR was taken from a man aged 30-40 years with multiple sclerosis. Sequenced input: PBMCs.

As DNA, the CDR3 is TGCAGTGCTAGGACCGGGACAGGGTATTCACCCCTCCACTTT. Encoded protein: CSARTGTGYSPLHF. The gene calls are TRBV20-1 and TRBJ1-6; TRBD1 agrees at 9 bases. The J segment lost 8 bases and the V segment lost 3 bases, leaving 5 bases of the junction unmatched. The CDR3 is 14 amino acids. Germline CDR1 DFQATT, CDR2 SNEGSKA (reference sequence).